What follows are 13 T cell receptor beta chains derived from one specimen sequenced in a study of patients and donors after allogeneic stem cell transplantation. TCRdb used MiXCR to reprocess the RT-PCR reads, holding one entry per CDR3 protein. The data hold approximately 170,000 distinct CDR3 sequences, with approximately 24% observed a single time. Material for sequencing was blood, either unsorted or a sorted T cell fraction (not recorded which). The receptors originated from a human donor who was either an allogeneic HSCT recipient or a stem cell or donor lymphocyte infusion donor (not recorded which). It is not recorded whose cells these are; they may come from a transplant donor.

CDR3 nucleotide sequence: TGTGCCAGCGGACGGTGGAGCTCTGGAAACACCATATATTTT. Amino acid sequence: CASGRWSSGNTIYF. The V and J genes are TRBV6-2 or TRBV6-3 and TRBJ1-3, with D uncertain. The CDR3 loop spans 14 amino acids. Germline lookup yields CDR1 MNHEY and CDR2 SVGEGT. Trimming shortened V by 8 bases and J by 0 bases, and 11 bases separated the two germline ends.

This CDR3 reads CAISESYVTYEQYF. CDR3 nucleotide sequence: TGTGCCATCAGTGAGTCTTACGTAACCTACGAGCAGTACTTC. The chain links TRBV10-3 to TRBJ2-7, with D unresolved. The CDR3 loop spans 14 amino acids. The germline V gene has CDR1 ENHRY and CDR2 SYGVKD. Trimming removed 0 bases from V and 2 bases from J, with 8 bases in between.

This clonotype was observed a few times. The CDR3 region has the DNA TGCGCCAGCAGCCAACGCTCCTCCTACGAGCAGTACTTC. Translating it yields CASSQRSSYEQYF. This chain joins TRBV5-1 and TRBJ2-7; no reliable D call. V was trimmed by 4 bases and J by 0 bases, leaving 8 bases between them. CDR3 length equals 13 residues. CDR1 and CDR2 from the germline V gene are SGHRS and YFSETQ.

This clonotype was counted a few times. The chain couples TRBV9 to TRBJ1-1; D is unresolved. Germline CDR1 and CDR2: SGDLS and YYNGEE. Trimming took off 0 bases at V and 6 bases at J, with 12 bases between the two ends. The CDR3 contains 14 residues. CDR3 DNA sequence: TGTGCCAGCAGCGTAGGCGTCCCCCTCGCTGAAGCTTTCTTT. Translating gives CASSVGVPLAEAFF.

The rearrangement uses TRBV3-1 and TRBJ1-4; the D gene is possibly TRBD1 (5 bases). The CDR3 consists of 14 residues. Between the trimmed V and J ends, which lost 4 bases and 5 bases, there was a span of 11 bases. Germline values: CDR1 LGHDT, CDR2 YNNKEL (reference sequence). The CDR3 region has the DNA TGTGCCAGCAGCCGTTCAGGGATAAATGAAAAACTGTTTTTT. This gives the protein CASSRSGINEKLFF.

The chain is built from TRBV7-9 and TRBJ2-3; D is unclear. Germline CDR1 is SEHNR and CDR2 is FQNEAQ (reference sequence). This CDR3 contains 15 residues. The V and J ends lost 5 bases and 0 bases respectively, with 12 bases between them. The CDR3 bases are TGTGCCAGCAGCCTGGTGGCGGTTAGCACAGATACGCAGTATTTT. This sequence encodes CASSLVAVSTDTQYF.

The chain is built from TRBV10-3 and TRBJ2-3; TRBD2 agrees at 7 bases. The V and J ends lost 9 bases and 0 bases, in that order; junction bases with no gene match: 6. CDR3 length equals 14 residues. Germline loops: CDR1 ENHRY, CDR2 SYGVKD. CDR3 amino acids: CAMRLALSTDTQYF. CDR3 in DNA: TGTGCCATGAGACTAGCCCTTAGCACAGATACGCAGTATTTT.

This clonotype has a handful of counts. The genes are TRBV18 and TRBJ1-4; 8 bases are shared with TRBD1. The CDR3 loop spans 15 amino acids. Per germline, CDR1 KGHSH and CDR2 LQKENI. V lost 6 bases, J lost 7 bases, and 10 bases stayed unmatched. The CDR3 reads CASSDGRGRVEKLFF. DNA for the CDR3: TGTGCCAGCTCGGATGGCAGGGGGCGAGTTGAAAAACTGTTTTTT. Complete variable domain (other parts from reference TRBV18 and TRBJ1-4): NAGVMQNPRHLVRRRGQEARLRCSPMKGHSHVYWYRQLPEEGLKFMVYLQKENIIDESGMPKERFSAEFPKEGPSILRIQQVVRGDSAAYFCASSDGRGRVEKLFFGSGTQLSVL.

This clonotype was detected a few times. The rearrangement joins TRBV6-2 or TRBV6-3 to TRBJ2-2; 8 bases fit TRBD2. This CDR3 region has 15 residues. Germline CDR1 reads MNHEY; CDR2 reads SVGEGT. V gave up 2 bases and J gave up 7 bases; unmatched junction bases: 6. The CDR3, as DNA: TGTGCCAGCAGTTACCCCCGGGAGGGACGCGGGGAGCTGTTTTTT. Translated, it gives CASSYPREGRGELFF.

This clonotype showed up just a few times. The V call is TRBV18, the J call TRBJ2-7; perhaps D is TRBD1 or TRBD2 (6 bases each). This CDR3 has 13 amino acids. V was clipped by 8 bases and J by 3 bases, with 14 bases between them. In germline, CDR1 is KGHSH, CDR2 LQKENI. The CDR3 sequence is CASKWGALYEQYF. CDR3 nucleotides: TGTGCCAGCAAATGGGGGGCTCTCTACGAGCAGTACTTC.

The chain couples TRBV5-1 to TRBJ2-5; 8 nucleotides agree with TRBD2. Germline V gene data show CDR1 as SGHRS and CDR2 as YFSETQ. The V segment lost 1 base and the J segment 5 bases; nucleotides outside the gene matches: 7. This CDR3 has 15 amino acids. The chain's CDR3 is CASSLNAQREETQYF. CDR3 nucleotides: TGCGCCAGCAGCTTGAACGCTCAGCGGGAGGAGACCCAGTACTTC.

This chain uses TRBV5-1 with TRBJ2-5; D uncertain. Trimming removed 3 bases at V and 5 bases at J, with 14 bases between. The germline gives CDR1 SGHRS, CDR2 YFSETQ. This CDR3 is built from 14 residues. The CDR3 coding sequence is TGCGCCAGCAGCTCGGGCCCATTTCGGGAGACCCAGTACTTC. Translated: CASSSGPFRETQYF.

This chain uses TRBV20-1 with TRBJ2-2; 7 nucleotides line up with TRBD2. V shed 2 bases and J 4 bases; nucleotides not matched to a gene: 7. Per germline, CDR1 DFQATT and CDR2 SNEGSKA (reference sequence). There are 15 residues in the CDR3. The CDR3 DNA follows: TGCAGTGCTAGAAGTCTAGCGGAGTTCACCGGGGAGCTGTTTTTT. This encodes CSARSLAEFTGELFF.